This is a list of T cell receptor beta chains from one sample in a study of T cells in Graves' hyperthyroidism and ophthalmopathy. TCRdb independently ran MiXCR on the multiplex PCR reads; one entry per CDR3 protein. The table records 550,000 to 850,000 distinct CDR3 sequences, roughly a sixth of them present only once. Sample: blood. These receptors came from a woman aged 50 to 60 with Graves' hyperthyroidism that later progressed to Graves' ophthalmopathy. The CDR3 runs from the conserved cysteine through the conserved F or W. D genes are given only for firm matches. Size is stated for part of the rows, as once, few or many counts, or as a class when the clone is expanded.

d_call: -
v_call: TRBV6-4
j_call: TRBJ1-4
clone_size: few
cdr3_aa: CASSSKGTSNEKLFF
cdr3_nt: TGTGCCAGCAGTTCTAAGGGCACCTCCAATGAAAAACTGTTTTTT

d_call: TRBD1
v_call: TRBV12-3/TRBV12-4
j_call: TRBJ1-2
clone_size: many
cdr3_aa: CASTHLTGVGYTF
cdr3_nt: TGTGCCAGCACCCACCTGACAGGGGTCGGCTACACCTTC

d_call: -
v_call: TRBV6-1
j_call: TRBJ1-2
clone_size: few
cdr3_aa: CASSSGGAGVYGYTF
cdr3_nt: TGTGCCAGCAGTTCCGGCGGGGCAGGGGTCTATGGCTACACCTTC

d_call: -
v_call: TRBV5-1
j_call: TRBJ1-1
clone_size: -
cdr3_aa: CASSLASRPWGVNTEAFF
cdr3_nt: TGCGCCAGCAGCTTGGCCTCCAGGCCCTGGGGTGTGAACACTGAAGCTTTCTTT

d_call: -
v_call: TRBV2
j_call: TRBJ1-5
clone_size: few
cdr3_aa: CASTLGDQPQHF
cdr3_nt: TGTGCCAGCACTCTCGGAGATCAGCCCCAGCATTTT

d_call: -
v_call: TRBV20-1
j_call: TRBJ1-4
clone_size: -
cdr3_aa: CSARESKEKLFF
cdr3_nt: TGCAGTGCTAGAGAGAGCAAAGAAAAACTGTTTTTT

d_call: TRBD1
v_call: TRBV12-3/TRBV12-4
j_call: TRBJ2-7
clone_size: few
cdr3_aa: CASSLDGTAYEQYF
cdr3_nt: TGTGCCAGCAGCCTCGACGGGACAGCCTACGAGCAGTACTTC

d_call: -
v_call: TRBV5-6
j_call: TRBJ2-5
clone_size: few
cdr3_aa: CASSLRQVYQETQYF
cdr3_nt: TGTGCCAGCAGCTTGCGCCAGGTTTACCAAGAGACCCAGTACTTC

d_call: -
v_call: TRBV4-1
j_call: TRBJ1-2
clone_size: many
cdr3_aa: CASSQARASTTQGYTF
cdr3_nt: TGCGCCAGCAGCCAAGCTCGGGCCAGTACTACCCAGGGCTACACCTTC

d_call: TRBD1
v_call: TRBV10-3
j_call: TRBJ1-1
clone_size: few
cdr3_aa: CATGQGAKFSEAFF
cdr3_nt: TGTGCCACCGGACAGGGGGCGAAATTTTCTGAAGCTTTCTTT

d_call: -
v_call: TRBV3-1
j_call: TRBJ1-1
clone_size: many
cdr3_aa: CASSQVGMGTEAFF
cdr3_nt: TGTGCCAGCAGCCAAGTTGGGATGGGCACTGAAGCTTTCTTT

d_call: -
v_call: TRBV5-6
j_call: TRBJ1-5
clone_size: -
cdr3_aa: CASSPGGYNQPQHF
cdr3_nt: TGTGCCAGCAGCCCCGGTGGCTACAATCAGCCCCAGCATTTT

d_call: -
v_call: TRBV19
j_call: TRBJ1-5
clone_size: -
cdr3_aa: CASSITGGSNQPQHF
cdr3_nt: TGTGCCAGTAGTATAACGGGTGGTAGCAATCAGCCCCAGCATTTT

d_call: TRBD1
v_call: TRBV11-1
j_call: TRBJ1-3
clone_size: many
cdr3_aa: CASSLGTGDYF
cdr3_nt: TGTGCCAGCAGCTTGGGGACAGGCGATTATTTT

d_call: -
v_call: TRBV27
j_call: TRBJ2-3
clone_size: -
cdr3_aa: CASETYRGYGTQYF
cdr3_nt: TGTGCCAGCGAAACTTACCGGGGCTATGGTACGCAGTATTTT

d_call: -
v_call: TRBV11-2
j_call: TRBJ2-2
clone_size: many
cdr3_aa: CASSLPANTGELFF
cdr3_nt: TGTGCCAGCAGCTTACCGGCTAACACCGGGGAGCTGTTTTTT

d_call: TRBD1
v_call: TRBV27
j_call: TRBJ1-5
clone_size: few
cdr3_aa: CASSSSPGGGQPQHF
cdr3_nt: TGTGCCAGCAGTTCATCACCAGGGGGCGGGCAGCCCCAGCATTTT

d_call: -
v_call: TRBV12-3/TRBV12-4
j_call: TRBJ1-5
clone_size: few
cdr3_aa: CASSLDGGTGQPQHF
cdr3_nt: TGTGCCAGCAGTTTGGATGGGGGGACGGGGCAGCCCCAGCATTTT

d_call: -
v_call: TRBV15
j_call: TRBJ1-4
clone_size: many
cdr3_aa: CATSRALGTASELFF
cdr3_nt: TGTGCCACCAGCAGAGCTTTAGGCACAGCCAGCGAACTGTTTTTT

d_call: TRBD1
v_call: TRBV4-1
j_call: TRBJ1-1
clone_size: -
cdr3_aa: CASSHGRQGGTEAFF
cdr3_nt: TGCGCCAGCAGCCACGGGCGACAGGGGGGGACTGAAGCTTTCTTT

d_call: -
v_call: TRBV11-3
j_call: TRBJ2-2
clone_size: few
cdr3_aa: CASITRTPPGELFF
cdr3_nt: TGTGCCAGCATCACGAGGACCCCCCCCGGGGAGCTGTTTTTT

d_call: -
v_call: TRBV5-1
j_call: TRBJ2-2
clone_size: -
cdr3_aa: CASSLIGTYMNTGELFF
cdr3_nt: TGCGCCAGCAGCTTGATCGGGACATATATGAACACCGGGGAGCTGTTTTTT

d_call: -
v_call: TRBV9
j_call: TRBJ2-1
clone_size: -
cdr3_aa: CASSVGAGHSDEQFF
cdr3_nt: TGTGCCAGCAGCGTAGGGGCGGGGCACTCGGATGAGCAGTTCTTC

d_call: TRBD2
v_call: TRBV2
j_call: TRBJ2-1
clone_size: many
cdr3_aa: CASSEITSGVGSGNEQFF
cdr3_nt: TGTGCCAGCAGTGAAATCACTAGCGGGGTGGGGTCGGGCAATGAGCAGTTCTTC

d_call: TRBD1
v_call: TRBV18
j_call: TRBJ1-1
clone_size: many
cdr3_aa: CASSQRARDRGSDTEAFF
cdr3_nt: TGTGCCAGCTCACAACGGGCAAGGGACAGGGGGTCTGACACTGAAGCTTTCTTT

d_call: -
v_call: TRBV19
j_call: TRBJ2-5
clone_size: few
cdr3_aa: CASRQMGNSRQETQYF
cdr3_nt: TGTGCCAGTAGACAAATGGGGAACAGCAGACAAGAGACCCAGTACTTC

d_call: TRBD1
v_call: TRBV5-6
j_call: TRBJ1-2
clone_size: -
cdr3_aa: CASSENRGSGYTF
cdr3_nt: TGTGCCAGCAGCGAAAACAGGGGGAGTGGCTACACCTTC

d_call: TRBD2
v_call: TRBV12-3/TRBV12-4
j_call: TRBJ2-2
clone_size: many
cdr3_aa: CASSFHVTSGGPWTGELFF
cdr3_nt: TGTGCCAGCAGTTTTCACGTGACTAGCGGGGGGCCATGGACCGGGGAGCTGTTTTTT

d_call: -
v_call: TRBV30
j_call: TRBJ2-1
clone_size: many
cdr3_aa: CAWSVRGRRGWNEQFF
cdr3_nt: TGTGCCTGGAGTGTACGGGGGCGGCGGGGGTGGAATGAGCAGTTCTTC

d_call: TRBD1
v_call: TRBV18
j_call: TRBJ1-5
clone_size: few
cdr3_aa: CASSNDRDSNQPQHF
cdr3_nt: TGTGCCAGCTCAAACGACAGGGATAGCAATCAGCCCCAGCATTTT

d_call: -
v_call: TRBV2
j_call: TRBJ2-1
clone_size: few
cdr3_aa: CASSVDGSNEQFF
cdr3_nt: TGTGCCAGCAGTGTGGACGGATCCAATGAGCAGTTCTTC

d_call: -
v_call: TRBV6-1
j_call: TRBJ1-4
clone_size: few
cdr3_aa: CASSTTASNEKLFF
cdr3_nt: TGTGCCAGCAGTACGACAGCCTCTAATGAAAAACTGTTTTTT

d_call: TRBD2
v_call: TRBV6-1
j_call: TRBJ2-1
clone_size: many
cdr3_aa: CASRAGLAGGPYNEQFF
cdr3_nt: TGTGCCAGCAGGGCGGGACTAGCGGGGGGCCCCTACAATGAGCAGTTCTTC

d_call: -
v_call: TRBV20-1
j_call: TRBJ2-1
clone_size: many
cdr3_aa: CSARTHEQFF
cdr3_nt: TGCAGTGCTAGAACCCATGAGCAGTTCTTC

d_call: TRBD2
v_call: TRBV2
j_call: TRBJ2-5
clone_size: few
cdr3_aa: CASSDLASGGQETQCF
cdr3_nt: TGTGCCAGCAGTGATTTAGCTAGCGGGGGCCAAGAGACCCAGTGCTTC

d_call: TRBD2
v_call: TRBV6-1
j_call: TRBJ2-4
clone_size: -
cdr3_aa: CASSEGGLALAKNIQYF
cdr3_nt: TGTGCCAGCAGTGAAGGGGGACTAGCCCTAGCCAAAAACATTCAGTACTTC

d_call: TRBD2
v_call: TRBV7-2
j_call: TRBJ2-3
clone_size: few
cdr3_aa: CASSLGRTSGGADTQYF
cdr3_nt: TGTGCCAGCAGCTTAGGTCGGACTAGCGGGGGGGCGGATACGCAGTATTTT

d_call: -
v_call: TRBV19
j_call: TRBJ1-1
clone_size: -
cdr3_aa: CASPDNMNTEAFF
cdr3_nt: TGTGCCAGCCCCGACAACATGAACACTGAAGCTTTCTTT

d_call: -
v_call: TRBV2
j_call: TRBJ2-6
clone_size: -
cdr3_aa: CASSSPLGTYSSGANVLTF
cdr3_nt: TGTGCCAGCAGCTCACCCCTCGGGACATACAGCTCTGGGGCCAACGTCCTGACTTTC

d_call: -
v_call: TRBV19
j_call: TRBJ1-1
clone_size: few
cdr3_aa: CASSIREIVRNTEAFF
cdr3_nt: TGTGCCAGTAGTATAAGGGAAATCGTGAGGAACACTGAAGCTTTCTTT